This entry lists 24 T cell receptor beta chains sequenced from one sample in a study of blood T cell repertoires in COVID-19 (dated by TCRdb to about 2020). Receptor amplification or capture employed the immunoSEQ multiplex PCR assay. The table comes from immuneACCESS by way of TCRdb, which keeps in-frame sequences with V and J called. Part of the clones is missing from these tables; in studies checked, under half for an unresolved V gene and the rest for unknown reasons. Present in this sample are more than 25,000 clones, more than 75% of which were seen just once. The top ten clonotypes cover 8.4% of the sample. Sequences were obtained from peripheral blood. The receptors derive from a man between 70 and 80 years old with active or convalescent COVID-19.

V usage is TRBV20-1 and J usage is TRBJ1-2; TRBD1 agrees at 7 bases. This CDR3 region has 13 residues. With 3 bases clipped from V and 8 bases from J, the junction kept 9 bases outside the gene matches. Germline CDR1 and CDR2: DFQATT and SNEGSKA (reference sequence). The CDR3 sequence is CSASGGGVEGYTF. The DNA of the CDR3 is TGCAGTGCTAGTGGAGGGGGCGTAGAGGGCTACACCTTC.

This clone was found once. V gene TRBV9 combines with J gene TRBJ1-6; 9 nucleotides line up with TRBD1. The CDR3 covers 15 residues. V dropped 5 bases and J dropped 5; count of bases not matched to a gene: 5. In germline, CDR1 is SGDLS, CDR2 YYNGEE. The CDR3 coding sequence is TGTGCCAGCAGGGGGGGGACAGGGAATAATTCACCCCTCCACTTT. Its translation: CASRGGTGNNSPLHF.

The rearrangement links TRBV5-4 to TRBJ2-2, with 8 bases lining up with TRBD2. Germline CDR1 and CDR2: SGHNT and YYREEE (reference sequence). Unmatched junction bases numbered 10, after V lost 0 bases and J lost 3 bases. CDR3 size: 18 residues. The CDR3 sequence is CASSLGIRTSSYTGELFF. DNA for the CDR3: TGTGCCAGCAGCTTGGGTATTAGGACTAGCTCTTACACCGGGGAGCTGTTTTTT.

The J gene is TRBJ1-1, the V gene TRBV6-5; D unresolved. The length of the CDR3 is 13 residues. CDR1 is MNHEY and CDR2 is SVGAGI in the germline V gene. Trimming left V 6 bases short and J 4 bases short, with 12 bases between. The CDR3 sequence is CASRLGQLTEAFF. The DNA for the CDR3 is TGTGCCAGCAGGCTTGGGCAGCTCACTGAAGCTTTCTTT.

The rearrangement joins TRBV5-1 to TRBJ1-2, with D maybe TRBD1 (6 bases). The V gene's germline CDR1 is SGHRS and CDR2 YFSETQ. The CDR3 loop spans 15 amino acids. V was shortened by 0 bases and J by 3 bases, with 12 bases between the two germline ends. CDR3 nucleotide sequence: TGCGCCAGCAGCTTGGGGAGAAACAGGGACTATGGCTACACCTTC. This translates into CASSLGRNRDYGYTF.

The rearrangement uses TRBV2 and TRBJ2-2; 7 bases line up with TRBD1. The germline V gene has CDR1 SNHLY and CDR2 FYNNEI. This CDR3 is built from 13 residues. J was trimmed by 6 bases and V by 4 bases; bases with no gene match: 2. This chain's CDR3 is CASSGQGAGELFF. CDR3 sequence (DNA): TGTGCCAGCAGTGGACAGGGTGCCGGGGAGCTGTTTTTT.

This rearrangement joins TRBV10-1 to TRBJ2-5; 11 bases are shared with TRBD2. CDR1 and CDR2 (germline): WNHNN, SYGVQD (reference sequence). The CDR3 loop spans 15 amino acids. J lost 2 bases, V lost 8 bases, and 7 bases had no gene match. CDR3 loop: CASETSGALQETQYF. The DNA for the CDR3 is TGCGCCAGCGAGACTAGCGGGGCCCTACAAGAGACCCAGTACTTC.

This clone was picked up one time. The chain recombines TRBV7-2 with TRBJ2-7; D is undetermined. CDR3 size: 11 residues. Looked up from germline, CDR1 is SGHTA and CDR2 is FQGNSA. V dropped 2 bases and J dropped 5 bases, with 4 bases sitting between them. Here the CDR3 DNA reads TGTGCCAGCAGCTTAACAGACGAGCAGTACTTC. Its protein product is CASSLTDEQYF.

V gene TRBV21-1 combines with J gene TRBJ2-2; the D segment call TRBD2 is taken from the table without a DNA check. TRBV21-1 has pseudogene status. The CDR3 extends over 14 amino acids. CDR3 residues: CARGGWRNPGELFF. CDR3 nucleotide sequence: TGTGCCAGGGGAGGGTGGAGAAACCCCGGGGAGCTGTTTTTT.

The CDR3 DNA follows: TGTGCCACCAGCAGAGGGCCCCGTGGTGAAGCTTTCTTT. Translating gives CATSRGPRGEAFF. V usage is TRBV15 and J usage is TRBJ1-1; D gene uncertain. This CDR3 comprises 13 residues. CDR1 and CDR2 from the germline V gene are LNHNV and YYDKDF (reference sequence). Trimming removed 1 base from V and 7 bases from J, with 10 bases in between.

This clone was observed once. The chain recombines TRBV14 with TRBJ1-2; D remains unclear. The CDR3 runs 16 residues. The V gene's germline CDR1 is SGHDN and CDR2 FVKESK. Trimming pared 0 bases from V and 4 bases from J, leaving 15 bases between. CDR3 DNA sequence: TGTGCCAGCAGCCAAGATCTCCGGGTTCCATCCTATGGCTACACCTTC. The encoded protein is CASSQDLRVPSYGYTF.

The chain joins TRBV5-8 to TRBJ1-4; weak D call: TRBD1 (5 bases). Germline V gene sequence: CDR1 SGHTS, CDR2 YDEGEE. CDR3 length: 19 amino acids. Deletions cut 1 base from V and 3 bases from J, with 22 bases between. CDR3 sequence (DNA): TGTGCCAGCAGCTTGCACCGAGGGGACTCAACCCGGCCTAATGAAAAACTGTTTTTT. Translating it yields CASSLHRGDSTRPNEKLFF.

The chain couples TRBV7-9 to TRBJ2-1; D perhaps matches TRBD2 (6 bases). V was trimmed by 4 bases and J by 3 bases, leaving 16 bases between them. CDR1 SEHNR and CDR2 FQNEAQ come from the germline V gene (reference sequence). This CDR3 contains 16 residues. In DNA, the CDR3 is TGTGCCAGCAGCTCAAATAGGGACTCCCGCTACAATGAGCAGTTCTTC. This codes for CASSSNRDSRYNEQFF.

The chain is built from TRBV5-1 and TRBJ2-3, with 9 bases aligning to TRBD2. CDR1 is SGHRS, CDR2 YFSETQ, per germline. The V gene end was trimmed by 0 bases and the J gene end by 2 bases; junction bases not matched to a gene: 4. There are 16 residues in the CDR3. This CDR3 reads CASSLASGGTTDTQYF. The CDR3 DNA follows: TGCGCCAGCAGCTTGGCCAGCGGGGGGACCACAGATACGCAGTATTTT.

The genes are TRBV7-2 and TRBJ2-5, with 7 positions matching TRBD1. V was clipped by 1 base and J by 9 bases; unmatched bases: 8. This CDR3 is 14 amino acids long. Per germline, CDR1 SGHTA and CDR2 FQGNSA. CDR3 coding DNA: TGTGCCAGCAGCTTAGGGGACAGCCCTCGGCCCCAGTACTTC. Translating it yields CASSLGDSPRPQYF.

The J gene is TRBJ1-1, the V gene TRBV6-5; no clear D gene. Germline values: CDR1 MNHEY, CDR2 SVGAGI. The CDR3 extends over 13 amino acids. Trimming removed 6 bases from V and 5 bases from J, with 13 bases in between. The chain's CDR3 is CASRSQSWTEAFF. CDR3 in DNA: TGTGCCAGCAGATCACAGAGCTGGACTGAAGCTTTCTTT.

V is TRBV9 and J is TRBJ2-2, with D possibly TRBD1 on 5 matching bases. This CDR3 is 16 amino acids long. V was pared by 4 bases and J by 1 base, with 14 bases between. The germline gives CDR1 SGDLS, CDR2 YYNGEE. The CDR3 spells CASSPGITGNTGELFF. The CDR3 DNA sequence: TGTGCCAGCAGCCCAGGGATTACAGGGAACACCGGGGAGCTGTTTTTT. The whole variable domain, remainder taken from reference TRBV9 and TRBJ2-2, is DSGVTQTPKHLITATGQRVTLRCSPRSGDLSVYWYQQSLDQGLQFLIQYYNGEERAKGNILERFSAQQFPDLHSELNLSSLELGDSALYFCASSPGITGNTGELFFGEGSRLTVL.

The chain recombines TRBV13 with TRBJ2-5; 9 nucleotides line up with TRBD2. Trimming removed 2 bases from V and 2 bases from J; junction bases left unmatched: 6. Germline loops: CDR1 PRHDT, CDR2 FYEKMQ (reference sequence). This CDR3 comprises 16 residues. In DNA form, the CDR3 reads TGTGCCAGCAGCTTAAATAGCGGGAGCTTTCAAGAGACCCAGTACTTC. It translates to CASSLNSGSFQETQYF.

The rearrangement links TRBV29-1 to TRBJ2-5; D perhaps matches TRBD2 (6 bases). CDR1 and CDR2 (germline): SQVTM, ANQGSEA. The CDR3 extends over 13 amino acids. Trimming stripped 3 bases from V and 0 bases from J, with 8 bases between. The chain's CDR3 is CSVDGGDQETQYF. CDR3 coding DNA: TGCAGCGTTGATGGAGGGGACCAAGAGACCCAGTACTTC.

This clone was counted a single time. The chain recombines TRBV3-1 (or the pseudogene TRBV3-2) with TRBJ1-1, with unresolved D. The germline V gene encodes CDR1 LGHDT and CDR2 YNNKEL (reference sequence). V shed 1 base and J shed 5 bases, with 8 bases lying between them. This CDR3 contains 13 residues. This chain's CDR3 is CASSQVQWTEAFF. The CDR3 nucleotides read TGTGCCAGCAGCCAAGTGCAGTGGACTGAAGCTTTCTTT.

CDR3 amino acids: CAWGQNTGELFF. The CDR3 DNA reads TGTGCCTGGGGACAGAACACCGGGGAGCTGTTTTTT. V is TRBV30 and J is TRBJ2-2; D might be TRBD1 (5 bases). Per germline, CDR1 GTSNPN and CDR2 SVGIG (reference sequence). The V gene lost 5 bases and the J gene lost 1 base, with 5 bases spanning the gap. The CDR3 consists of 12 residues.

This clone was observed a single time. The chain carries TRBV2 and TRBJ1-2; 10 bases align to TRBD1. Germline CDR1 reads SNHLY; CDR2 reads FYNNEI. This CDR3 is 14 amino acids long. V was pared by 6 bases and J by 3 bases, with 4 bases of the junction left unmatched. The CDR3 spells CASRAGTGDYGYTF. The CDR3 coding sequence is TGTGCCAGCAGGGCCGGGACAGGGGACTATGGCTACACCTTC.

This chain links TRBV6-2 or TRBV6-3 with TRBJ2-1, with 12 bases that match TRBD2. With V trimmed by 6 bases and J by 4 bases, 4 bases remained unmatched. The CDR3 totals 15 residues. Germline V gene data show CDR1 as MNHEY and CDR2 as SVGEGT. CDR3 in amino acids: CASSPLAGGYNEQFF. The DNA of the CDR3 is TGTGCCAGCAGCCCACTAGCGGGGGGTTACAATGAGCAGTTCTTC.

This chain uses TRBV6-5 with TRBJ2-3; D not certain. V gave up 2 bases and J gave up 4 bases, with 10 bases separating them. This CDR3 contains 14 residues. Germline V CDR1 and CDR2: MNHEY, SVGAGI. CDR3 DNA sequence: TGTGCCAGCAGTTACGGTCCGGGTTCAGATACGCAGTATTTT. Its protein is CASSYGPGSDTQYF.